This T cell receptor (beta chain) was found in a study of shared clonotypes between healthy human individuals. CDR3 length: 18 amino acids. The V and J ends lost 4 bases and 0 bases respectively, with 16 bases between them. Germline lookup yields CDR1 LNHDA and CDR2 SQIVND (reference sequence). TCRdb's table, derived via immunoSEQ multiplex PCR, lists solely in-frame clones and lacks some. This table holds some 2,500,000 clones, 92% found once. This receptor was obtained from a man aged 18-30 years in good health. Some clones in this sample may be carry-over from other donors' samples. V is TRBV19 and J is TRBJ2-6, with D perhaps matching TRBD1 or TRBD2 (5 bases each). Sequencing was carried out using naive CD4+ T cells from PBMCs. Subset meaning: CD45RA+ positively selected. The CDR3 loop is CASSNTGTVVSGANVLTF. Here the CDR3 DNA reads TGTGCCAGTAGTAATACTGGGACGGTCGTCTCTGGGGCCAACGTCCTGACTTTC.